This entry concerns a single T cell receptor (beta chain). Its antigen is currently unknown. The sequenced template was cDNA made from the entire isolated RNA. Only in-frame clones appear in the TCRdb table, and some are missing; sequencing was by immunoSEQ multiplex PCR. The data hold 25,000 to 30,000 clones, with less than 60% observed a single time. This CDR3 has 15 residues. CDR1 is SGHDT and CDR2 is YYEEEE in the germline V gene. The ends were cut back, 0 bases at V and 5 bases at J, with 11 bases in the middle. Sorted CD4+ subsets: naive, central memory, regulatory, stem cell-like memory (CD45RO/CCR7/CD25/CD127/CD95/CD27 panel). The data were taken from a study of beta chain features in type 1 diabetes. The wider study: Across every sample, about 100 million sorted cells were examined in total. Findings of the study overall: People with Type 1 diabetes carried modestly yet significantly shorter TCRB CDR3s in all four CD4+ subsets. A definitive answer on HLA type influencing TCRB rearrangement was not reached here. When VDJ junctions were examined, type 1 diabetes patients showed fewer insertions and more deletions.

The sample taken for sequencing was Tregs from blood. This receptor was identified in a woman between 18 and 29 years old with type 1 diabetes. J is TRBJ2-2 and V is TRBV5-6; maybe TRBD2 (6 bases). The CDR3 here is CASSLVRERTGELFF. The CDR3 DNA follows: TGTGCCAGCAGCTTGGTCCGGGAGAGAACCGGGGAGCTGTTTTTT.